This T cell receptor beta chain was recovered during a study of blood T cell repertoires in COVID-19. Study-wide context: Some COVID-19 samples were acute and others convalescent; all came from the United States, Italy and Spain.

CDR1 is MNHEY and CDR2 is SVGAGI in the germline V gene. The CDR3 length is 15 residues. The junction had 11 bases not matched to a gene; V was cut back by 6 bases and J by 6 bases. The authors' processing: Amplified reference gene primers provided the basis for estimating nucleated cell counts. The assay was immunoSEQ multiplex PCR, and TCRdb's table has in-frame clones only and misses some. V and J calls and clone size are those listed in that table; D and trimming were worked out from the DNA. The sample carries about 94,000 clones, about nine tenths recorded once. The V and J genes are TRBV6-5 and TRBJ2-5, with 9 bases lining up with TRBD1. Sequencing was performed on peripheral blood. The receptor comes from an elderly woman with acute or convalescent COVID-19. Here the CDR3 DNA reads TGTGCCAGCAGCCCACCGGGACAGGGTATGAAGACCCAGTACTTC. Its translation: CASSPPGQGMKTQYF.